Sequencing of this T cell receptor beta chain was carried out in a study of beta chain features in type 1 diabetes. It was one heparinised blood draw, averaging about 0.12 L, that each donor gave. Comment on this clone: Its antigen remains unidentified.

Study-wide results and caveats: Healthy donors had naive, central memory and Treg TCRB repertoires that appeared less similar than those seen among patients. Lower insertion and higher deletion counts appeared at VDJ junctions in type 1 diabetes patients. A moderate, significant TCRB CDR3 shortening appeared in type 1 diabetes across four CD4+ subsets.

The study reverse transcribed the entire isolated RNA, so it sequenced expressed TCRB transcripts. The method was immunoSEQ multiplex PCR; TCRdb's version includes in-frame clones alone and lacks a portion of them. The table shows 680,000 or so clones, with under 15% occurring only once. The TCR sequence derives from a young man with type 1 diabetes. What was sequenced was naive CD4+ T cells from blood.

For the CDR3, the DNA is TGCGCCAGCAATGAACAGACAGGGTCTAACTATGGCTACACCTTC. Its protein product is CASNEQTGSNYGYTF. The chain employs TRBV10-2 and TRBJ1-2; 7 bases are a match to TRBD1. V was pared by 7 bases and J by 0 bases, with 8 bases of the junction left unmatched. The CDR3 contains 15 residues. Germline V gene data show CDR1 as WSHSY and CDR2 as SAAADI.